This entry describes one T cell receptor (beta chain). This clonotype was recorded a few times. This clone's antigen is unknown. No per-base quality is available; no much larger clone lies one base away. The data are from a study of quantifying T cell responses using KT2 cells (dated by TCRdb to about 2017). About the investigation overall: RNA was DNase-treated and reverse transcribed with TCR alpha and beta constant-region primers, mostly using SuperScript III. The efficiency of the T4 ligation step under optimum conditions was estimated to be greater than 8.5%. PCR2 was performed as a SYBR Green qPCR and was stopped at a predetermined fluorescence threshold so that over-amplification was avoided. The investigation overall reported the following: No side-by-side comparison of the pipeline with other TCR sequencing techniques was included in the study. Detection of KT2 sequences showed saturation at very high KT2 spike-in numbers. Even at the lowest spike-in tested, roughly one KT2 cell per 100,000 PBMC, KT2 sequences were still detected. The numbers of KT2 alpha and beta sequences increased linearly with the number of input KT2 cells across several orders of magnitude.

The CDR3 holds 14 amino acids from the cysteine to the phenylalanine. Of the read, only the CDR3 DNA is kept; its 42 bases are in frame from base 1. CDR1 SQVTM and CDR2 ANQGSEA are derived from the germline V gene. Relative to germline, V is 0 bases shorter and J is 4 bases shorter, with 9 bases between their ends. To test the sensitivity and accuracy of the pipeline, known numbers of KT2, a T cell clone whose TCR had already been sequenced, were spiked into unfractionated PBMC. A range of KT2-to-PBMC ratios was set up by mixing KT2 cells into a fixed number of PBMC. Libraries were built with UMI-ligation and nested PCR. A single-stranded oligonucleotide bearing the Illumina SP2 sequence and a UMI was ligated to the 3' end of the cDNA with T4 RNA ligase 1. PCR1 was run for four to five cycles (98 degrees C for 15 s, 69 degrees C for 30 s, 72 degrees C for 40 s), and an equimolar mix of RC1.1 and RC1.2, covering TRBC1 and TRBC2, was used as the beta primer. From PCR2 onward, TCR alpha and beta chains were processed separately, with sample indices and Illumina adaptors added. The UMI was composed of 12 random nucleotides, arranged as two hexamers separated by a spacer, and was positioned after an 8-base spacer. Libraries were sequenced on an Illumina MiSeq with v2 2x251 paired-end chemistry, typically about a dozen samples per run. To increase diversity, roughly 5-7% PhiX DNA was added to each sequencing library. Per the source publication's procedure: bcl2fastq converted raw reads to FASTQ, and Demultiplexor demultiplexed the reads by dual indices. V and J genes were assigned by Decombinator through tag matching, with a single base-pair mismatch being allowed. Using UMIs, Collapsinator corrected both sequencing errors and the frequency errors that come from PCR heterogeneity. CDR3Translator converted Decombinator identifiers into nucleotide sequence, translated that sequence into amino acids, and extracted CDR3 based on C- and N-terminal motifs. Each distinct KT2 TCR was counted as one cluster of KT2 sequences that shared a single unique molecular identifier. Starting from the raw public reads, TCRdb applied fastp trimming at Q25, assembled clones with MiXCR and retained in-frame beta chains. Each CDR3 protein appears once, grouped with its most common genes and DNA. TCRdb's processing, not the authors', yielded these V and J calls. Counted in this sample were tens of thousands of distinct CDR3 sequences; roughly an eighth of them appeared once. Of the sample, roughly 9.9% is held by the ten largest clones.

This TCR was sampled from a human donor. The chain employs TRBV29-1 and TRBJ2-2; confidence is insufficient to name the D gene. Source material: PBMCs spiked with cells of the T cell clone KT2. The nucleotide sequence is TGCAGCGTTGAAGATAGCCAGGTCACCGGGGAGCTGTTTTTT. This translates into CSVEDSQVTGELFF.